This note documents a single TCR beta chain sequence. The entry originates in a study of CD8+ T cells in alopecia areata. Sorting of CD4+ cells into CD25+CD127- cells was performed for roughly 5 patients. Researchers gathered lesional scalp punch biopsies and peripheral blood from patients with alopecia areata. Researchers picked out CD4+ and CD8+ T cells from PBMCs by sorting. RNA extraction and reverse transcription yielded cDNA as sequencing template. Generated by immunoSEQ multiplex PCR, the TCRdb table keeps only in-frame clones and is missing some. The table lists 37,000 or so clones, roughly 53% of them singletons. CDR1 and CDR2 from the germline V gene are MNHEY and SMNVEV (reference sequence). CDR3 length: 13 residues. The V end was cut by 6 bases, the J end by 2 bases, with 10 bases between.

The chain has TRBV27 and TRBJ1-1; D is unclear. Sequenced material: CD4+ Tregs sorted from blood. The receptor was isolated from a human donor with alopecia areata. CDR3 nucleotides: TGTGCCAGCAGGATCGGACTAAACACTGAAGCTTTCTTT. Protein product: CASRIGLNTEAFF.